The 19 T cell receptor beta chains reported below all come from one sample, sequenced in a study of human T cells and chemical hapten exposure. Using its own MiXCR run on the RACE reads, TCRdb lists one record per CDR3 protein. The sample holds around 250,000 distinct CDR3 sequences, more than 6.5% seen once. The time point: pre-sensitization, week 0. Treatment meaning: therapeutic diphenylcyclopropenone sensitization with weekly scalp DPC. The material was whole blood, obtained in connection with sensitization to the hapten diphenylcyclopropenone (DPC). These receptors all stem from a middle-aged woman with alopecia areata. Some clones in this sample may be carry-over from other donors' samples.

This clonotype turned up a few times. This sequence joins TRBV28 and TRBJ2-3; no definite D call. This CDR3 comprises 14 residues. Germline CDR1 reads MDHEN; CDR2 reads SYDVKM. With 6 bases removed from V and 2 bases from J, the gap between germline ends came to 12 bases. This chain's CDR3 is CASSRSSYTDTQYF. The CDR3 region has the DNA TGTGCCAGCAGCCGGAGTTCTTACACAGATACGCAGTATTTT.

This clonotype was counted many times. The chain joins TRBV5-1 to TRBJ2-2, with 9 nucleotides matching TRBD1. The CDR3 spans 12 residues. CDR1 SGHRS and CDR2 YFSETQ come from the germline V gene. CDR3 region: CARTGDTGELFF. The CDR3, as DNA: TGCGCACGGACAGGGGACACCGGGGAGCTGTTTTTT. Full variable domain (remainder filled in from reference TRBV5-1 and TRBJ2-2): KAGVTQTPRYLIKTRGQQVTLSCSPISGHRSVSWYQQTPGQGLQFLFEYFSETQRNKGNFPGRFSGRQFSNSRSEMNVSTLELGDSALYLCARTGDTGELFFGEGSRLTVL.

This clonotype was detected only a few times. The junction shows a germline mismatch at one end, possibly a read error. The V and J genes are TRBV20-1 and TRBJ2-3; 8 nucleotides align to TRBD2. Looked up from germline, CDR1 is DFQATT and CDR2 is SNEGSKA (reference sequence). CDR3 size: 13 residues. CDR3 in DNA: TGCAGTGCTAGACCCAGGACTAGCCCTCAGCTGGATTTT. It encodes CSARPRTSPQLDF.

The rearrangement links TRBV12-3 or TRBV12-4 to TRBJ1-5, with 7 nucleotides matching TRBD1. The CDR3 loop spans 15 amino acids. With 6 bases clipped from V and 7 bases from J, the junction kept 12 bases outside the gene matches. This CDR3 reads CASSPHRGAGQPQHF. The CDR3 DNA follows: TGTGCCAGCAGCCCACACAGGGGCGCCGGGCAGCCCCAGCATTTT.

This clonotype appeared many times. This chain joins TRBV4-2 and TRBJ2-6; TRBD1 or TRBD2 may be the D gene (5 bases each). This CDR3 comprises 17 residues. Germline V gene sequence: CDR1 LGHNA, CDR2 YNFKEQ. Deletions cut 0 bases from V and 2 bases from J, with 11 bases between. CDR3 residues: CASSQEVRGPGANVLTF. The DNA for the CDR3 is TGTGCCAGCAGCCAAGAAGTCCGGGGACCTGGGGCCAACGTCCTGACTTTC.

The J gene is TRBJ2-1, the V gene TRBV11-3; D remains ambiguous. The V gene lost 3 bases and the J gene lost 4 bases, with 7 bases spanning the gap. Germline V gene data show CDR1 as SGHNT and CDR2 as YENEEA. The CDR3 covers 13 residues. CDR3 nucleotide sequence: TGTGCCAGCAGCTTCGAGCCTTACAATGAGCAGTTCTTC. It yields the protein CASSFEPYNEQFF.

The chain carries TRBV6-1 and TRBJ1-5; no clear D gene. CDR3 length: 15 amino acids. Germline CDR1 and CDR2: MNHNS and SASEGT. With 6 bases removed from V and 7 bases from J, the gap between germline ends came to 19 bases. In DNA, the CDR3 is TGTGCCAGCAGCGACTCTGAGTCCCCGTCCCAGCCCCAGCATTTT. It is translated as CASSDSESPSQPQHF.

At least ten counts were recorded for this clonotype. The chain uses TRBV4-2 and TRBJ2-5, with 9 bases lining up with TRBD2. Germline trimming cut 0 bases from V and 3 bases from J; bases unmatched to any gene: 5. CDR1 is LGHNA and CDR2 is YNFKEQ in the germline V gene. The CDR3 runs 16 residues. This chain's CDR3 is CASSQESLAGKETQYF. The CDR3 DNA reads as TGTGCCAGCAGCCAAGAATCTCTAGCGGGAAAAGAGACCCAGTACTTC.

The chain carries TRBV27 and TRBJ2-2; D gene uncertain. Germline V gives CDR1 MNHEY, CDR2 SMNVEV (reference sequence). The CDR3 has 14 residues. Between the trimmed V and J ends, which lost 7 bases and 5 bases, there was a span of 14 bases. CDR3: CASTSLLRTGELFF. CDR3 DNA: TGTGCCAGCACGTCCCTTCTGAGGACCGGGGAGCTGTTTTTT.

This chain connects TRBV18 to TRBJ1-2; D not certain. The CDR3 is 14 residues long. Germline assignment: CDR1 KGHSH and CDR2 LQKENI. Deletions cut 5 bases from V and 1 base from J, with 11 bases between. The CDR3 protein is CASSKSESNYGYTF. The CDR3 nucleotides read TGTGCCAGCTCAAAGAGTGAAAGTAACTATGGCTACACCTTC.

This chain uses TRBV6-5 with TRBJ2-6; a weak D match, TRBD1 (5 bases). From germline, CDR1 is MNHEY and CDR2 SVGAGI. The CDR3 length is 15 residues. Trimming shortened V by 6 bases and J by 0 bases, and 9 bases separated the two germline ends. For the CDR3, the DNA is TGTGCCAGCAGGACCGACAGCTCTGGGGCCAACGTCCTGACTTTC. This translates into CASRTDSSGANVLTF.

The J gene is TRBJ2-5, the V gene TRBV28; D is uncertain. This CDR3 has 14 amino acids. Germline CDR1 MDHEN, CDR2 SYDVKM. The V and J ends lost 6 bases and 5 bases respectively, with 16 bases between them. The CDR3 loop reads CASRSVGIVETQYF. For the CDR3, the DNA is TGTGCCAGCAGATCCGTAGGAATTGTCGAGACCCAGTACTTC.

V usage is TRBV4-1 and J usage is TRBJ2-2; D unclear. This CDR3 is 13 amino acids long. Germline V gives CDR1 MGHRA, CDR2 YSYEKL. Trimming cost V 4 bases and J 7 bases, with 10 bases left between them. CDR3 sequence reads: CASSLLPRGELFF. The CDR3 coding sequence is TGCGCCAGCAGCCTTCTTCCTCGCGGGGAGCTGTTTTTT.

This clonotype has a handful of counts. The genes are TRBV20-1 and TRBJ2-2; 10 nucleotides line up with TRBD1. J gave up 5 bases and V 6 bases, and 6 bases lay outside the gene matches. The CDR3 consists of 14 residues. Germline CDR1 is DFQATT and CDR2 is SNEGSKA (reference sequence). CDR3 nucleotides: TGCAGTGCCCCGGGACAGGGGAGAACCGGGGAGCTGTTTTTT. It is translated as CSAPGQGRTGELFF.

The table lists this clonotype with a few counts. The chain combines TRBV6-2 or TRBV6-3 with TRBJ2-3; 7 bases are a match to TRBD2. Germline V gives CDR1 MNHEY, CDR2 SVGEGT. V dropped 2 bases and J dropped 5; count of bases not matched to a gene: 7. CDR3 length equals 15 residues. The CDR3 region has the DNA TGTGCCAGCAGTTACGGACGGGAGGACATAGATACGCAGTATTTT. This translates into CASSYGREDIDTQYF.

This clonotype was found many times. V gene TRBV20-1 combines with J gene TRBJ2-3; TRBD2 matches 9 bases. Losses at the gene ends were 3 bases for V and 5 bases for J; bases not matched to a gene: 6. CDR1 and CDR2 from the germline V gene are DFQATT and SNEGSKA (reference sequence). The CDR3 runs 14 residues. CDR3 nucleotide sequence: TGCAGTGCTAGTTTAGCGGGAGTGAGAGATACGCAGTATTTT. Translating it yields CSASLAGVRDTQYF.

The rearrangement links TRBV6-2 or TRBV6-3 to TRBJ2-7; no clear D. The CDR3 is 13 amino acids. Germline values: CDR1 MNHEY, CDR2 SVGEGT. With 7 bases removed from V and 0 bases from J, the gap between germline ends came to 10 bases. The CDR3 here is CASNGLSSYEQYF. The CDR3 region has the DNA TGTGCCAGCAATGGGCTAAGCTCCTACGAGCAGTACTTC.

The chain employs TRBV7-8 and TRBJ1-4; no definite D call. The CDR3 extends over 16 amino acids. The ends were cut back, 2 bases at V and 1 base at J, with 11 bases in the middle. Germline V gives CDR1 SGHVS, CDR2 FQNEAQ. The CDR3 coding sequence is TGTGCCAGCAGCTTACGTCCGGGCTTAACTAATGAAAAACTGTTTTTT. Amino acid sequence: CASSLRPGLTNEKLFF.

The chain uses TRBV5-4 and TRBJ2-2; D may correspond to TRBD1 or TRBD2 (5 bases each). In germline, CDR1 is SGHNT, CDR2 YYREEE (reference sequence). The length of the CDR3 is 14 residues. V shed 5 bases and J shed 7 bases, with 15 bases lying between them. Here the CDR3 DNA reads TGTGCCAGCAGTCGGGACGCTGCTGGCGGGGAGCTGTTTTTT. Its protein product is CASSRDAAGGELFF.